This passage covers 2 T cell receptor beta chains from one sample sequenced in a study of cytomegalovirus exposure and HLA in healthy donors. It was with 60 Vbeta and 13 Jbeta primers that the PCR ran. Only in-frame clones appear in the TCRdb table, and some are missing; sequencing was by immunoSEQ multiplex PCR. The sample holds some 170,000 clones, just over 70% seen once. Material: PBMCs. These receptors were obtained from a man aged 18 to 35 in good health and CMV-seropositive.

In the case of this clone: Other DNA sequences from this sample encode an identical CDR3 as well. The V call is TRBV9, the J call TRBJ2-3; 8 nucleotides agree with TRBD2. The trim removed 0 bases at V and 0 bases at J, leaving 6 bases unmatched. The CDR3 is 17 residues long. The germline gives CDR1 SGDLS, CDR2 YYNGEE. CDR3 bases: TGTGCCAGCAGCGTAGAAGCGGGGGCCCTCAGCACAGATACGCAGTATTTT. Translating it yields CASSVEAGALSTDTQYF.

The chain links TRBV11-3 to TRBJ1-1; D is unresolved. Trimming took off 4 bases at V and 7 bases at J, with 13 bases between the two ends. Germline V lookup: CDR1 SGHNT, CDR2 YENEEA. CDR3 length: 13 amino acids. The CDR3 bases are TGTGCCAGCAGCTACCGGGCGGGCAGTGAAGCTTTCTTT. Translation: CASSYRAGSEAFF.